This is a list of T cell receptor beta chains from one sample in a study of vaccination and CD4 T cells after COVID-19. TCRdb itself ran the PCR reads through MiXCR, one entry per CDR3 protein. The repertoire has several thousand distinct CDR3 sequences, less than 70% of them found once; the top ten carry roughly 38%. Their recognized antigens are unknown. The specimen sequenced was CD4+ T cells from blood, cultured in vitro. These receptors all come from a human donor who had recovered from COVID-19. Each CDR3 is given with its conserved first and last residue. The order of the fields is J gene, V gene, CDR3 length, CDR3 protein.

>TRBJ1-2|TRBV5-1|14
CASSLATGTYGYTF
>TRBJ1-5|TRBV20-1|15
CSALRGSDSNQPQHF
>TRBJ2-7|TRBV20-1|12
CSARANSYEQYF
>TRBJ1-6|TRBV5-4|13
CASGTGLNSPLHF
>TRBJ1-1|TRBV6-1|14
CASSRGQGAAEAFF
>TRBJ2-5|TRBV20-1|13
CSASGGAGETQYF
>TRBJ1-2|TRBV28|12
CASSSGSRGYTF
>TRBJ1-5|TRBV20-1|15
CSALRGNRGNQPQHF
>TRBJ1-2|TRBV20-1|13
CSARWEANYGYTF
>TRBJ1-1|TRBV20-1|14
CSAQVPTGGGEAFF
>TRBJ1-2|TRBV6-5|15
CASSYSDRVDGGYTF
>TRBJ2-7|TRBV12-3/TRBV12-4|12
CASSLVSHEQYF
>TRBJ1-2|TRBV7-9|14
CASSFRGLEQGCTF
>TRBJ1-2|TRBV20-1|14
CSASPGTPHWGHTF
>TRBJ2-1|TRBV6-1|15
CASRSGTGQYNEQFF
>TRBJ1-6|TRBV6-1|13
CASSQTRDSPLHF
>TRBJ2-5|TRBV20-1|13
CSAVNSGEETQYF
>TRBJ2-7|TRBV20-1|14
CSAADRDRSYEQYF
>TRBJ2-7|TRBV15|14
CATSRGQGTYEQYF
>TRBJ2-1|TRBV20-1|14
CSARVLPLGVEQFF
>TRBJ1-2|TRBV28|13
CASSLAGAYGYTF
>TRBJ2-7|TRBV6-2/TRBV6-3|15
CASSYVRGPSYEQYF
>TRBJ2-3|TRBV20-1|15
CSASSGTASTDTQYF
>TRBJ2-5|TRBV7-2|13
CASRISGAGTQYF
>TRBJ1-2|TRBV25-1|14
CASSPGPYFYGYTF
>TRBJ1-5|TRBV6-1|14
CASRDRGISGPQHF
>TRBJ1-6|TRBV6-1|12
CASRVSNSPLHF
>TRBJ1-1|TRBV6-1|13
CATHRQGYTEAFF
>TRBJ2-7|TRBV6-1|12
CASSDRVYEQYF
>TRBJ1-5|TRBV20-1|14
CSARGDSGNQPQHF
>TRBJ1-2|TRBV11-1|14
CASSPEGRNYGYTF
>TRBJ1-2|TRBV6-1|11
CASSGGYGYTF
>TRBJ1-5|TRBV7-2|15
CASSLGAQGGQPQHF
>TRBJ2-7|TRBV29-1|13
CSVSYGQVGEQYF
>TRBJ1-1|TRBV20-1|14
CSARDHRGNTEAFF
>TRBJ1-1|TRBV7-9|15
CASSSRDNMNTEAFF
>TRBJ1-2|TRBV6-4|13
CASSVWEPYGYTF
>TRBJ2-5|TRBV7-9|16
CASSSGTGPSERAQYF
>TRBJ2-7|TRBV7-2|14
CASSPWGRSYEQYF
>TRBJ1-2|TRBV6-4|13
CASSDTHSYGYTF
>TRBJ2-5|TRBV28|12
CASSLIGETQYF
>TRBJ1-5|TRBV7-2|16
CASSQGTGKGNQPQHF
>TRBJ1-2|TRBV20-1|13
CSARDERNYGYTF
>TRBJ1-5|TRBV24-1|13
CATSDGRKQPQHF
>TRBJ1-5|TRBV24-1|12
CATSDYAQPQHF
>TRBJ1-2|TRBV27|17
CASSLRQGRGTNYGYTF
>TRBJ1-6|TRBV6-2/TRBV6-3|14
CASSYPQGNSPLHF
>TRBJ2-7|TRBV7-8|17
CASSLVSWGNPLHEQYF
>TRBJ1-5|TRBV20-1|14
CSAIGQGGNQPQHF
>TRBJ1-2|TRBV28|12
CASSFSNYGYTF
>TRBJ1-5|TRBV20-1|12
CSARPNNQPQHF